These 12 T cell receptor beta chains originate from one sample sequenced in a study of metastatic and nonmetastatic thyroid tumors. Patients underwent thyroid surgery, and none had received any treatment before it. TCRdb re-clonotyped the PCR reads through MiXCR. The table has about 7,800 clones, over 25% seen once. The material sequenced was adjacent normal tissue. These receptor sequences come from a female donor with papillary thyroid cancer or a benign thyroid nodule (not recorded which). Some clones in this sample may be carry-over from other donors' samples.

The sample holds a few counts of this clone. A junction boundary mismatches the germline segment, possibly from a read error. The CDR3: CATSVSSGTYEKYF. The CDR3 nucleotides read TGTGCCACATCCGTTTCGTCGGGGACCTACGAGAAGTACTTC. The chain combines TRBV10-3 with TRBJ2-7; D tentatively fits TRBD1 or TRBD2 (5 bases each). The germline gives CDR1 ENHRY, CDR2 SYGVKD. This CDR3 contains 14 residues.

This clone is deemed medium-sized. This chain links TRBV24-1 with TRBJ2-3; 7 nucleotides match TRBD1. Germline CDR1 and CDR2: KGHDR and SFDVKD. The CDR3 is 14 residues long. Unmatched junction bases numbered 3, after V lost 3 bases and J lost 4 bases. CDR3 DNA sequence: TGTGCCACCAGTGATCAGGGGGTCTCAGATACGCAGTATTTT. It is translated as CATSDQGVSDTQYF.

There are a few counts of this clone. Because the CDR3 is missing its conserved closing phenylalanine or tryptophan, this is likely a read error. The chain employs TRBV20-1 and TRBJ1-6; D unresolved. The CDR3 has 13 residues. Germline V lookup: CDR1 DFQATT, CDR2 SNEGSKA (reference sequence). V shed 1 base and J shed 8 bases, with 9 bases lying between them. CDR3 in amino acids: CSARGHADSPLHL. The CDR3 DNA sequence: TGCAGTGCTAGAGGACATGCAGATTCACCCCTCCACCTT.

This clone was seen at least ten times. The chain combines TRBV12-5 with TRBJ2-1; 12 nucleotides agree with TRBD2. The V gene's germline CDR1 is LGHNT and CDR2 FRNRAP. The V gene end was trimmed by 4 bases and the J gene end by 3 bases; junction bases not matched to a gene: 7. The CDR3 is 17 residues long. The CDR3 coding sequence is TGTGCTAGTGGTTCCTCCACTAGCGGGAGGCGCTACAATGAGCAGTTCTTC. Encoded protein: CASGSSTSGRRYNEQFF.

The V gene is TRBV27, the J gene TRBJ1-1; 8 bases agree with TRBD1. V lost 2 bases to trimming and J lost 4 bases; unmatched junction nucleotides: 0. Germline assignment: CDR1 MNHEY and CDR2 SMNVEV (reference sequence). The CDR3 is 13 residues long. For the CDR3, the DNA is TGTGCCAGCAGTTTACAGGGGGCCACTGAAGCTTTCTTT. Amino acids: CASSLQGATEAFF.

V usage is TRBV19 and J usage is TRBJ2-6, with a weak D call TRBD1 (5 bases). The ends were cut back, 7 bases at V and 1 base at J, with 14 bases in the middle. The CDR3 covers 16 residues. Germline-derived CDR1 and CDR2 are LNHDA and SQIVND (reference sequence). Here the CDR3 DNA reads TGTGCCAGTACCGACAGACCAGGGTCTGGGGCCAACGTCCTGACTTTC. Encoded protein: CASTDRPGSGANVLTF.

This clone was counted a few times. V and J are TRBV27 and TRBJ1-5; no clear D gene. The CDR3 spans 14 residues. In germline, CDR1 is MNHEY, CDR2 SMNVEV (reference sequence). Trimming left V 2 bases short and J 3 bases short, with 8 bases between. CDR3 protein: CASSLNGNNQPQHF. The CDR3 nucleotides are TGTGCCAGCAGTTTAAACGGGAACAATCAGCCCCAGCATTTT.

This clone was counted ten times or more. The V and J genes are TRBV24-1 and TRBJ2-7; maybe TRBD1 (6 bases). This CDR3 spans 13 amino acids. Germline V gene sequence: CDR1 KGHDR, CDR2 SFDVKD. Between the trimmed V and J ends, which lost 7 bases and 3 bases, there was a span of 12 bases. The CDR3 DNA reads TGTGCCACCAGCCCAGGGGACCTCTACGAGCAGTACTTC. Amino acid sequence: CATSPGDLYEQYF.

In its sample, this clone was seen a few times. The sample carries other DNA sequences with the same CDR3. The chain has TRBV5-1 and TRBJ1-1, with a weak D call TRBD1 (5 bases). The CDR3 contains 15 residues. V shed 0 bases and J shed 0 bases, with 9 bases lying between them. Germline V gene lookup returns CDR1 SGHRS and CDR2 YFSETQ. This CDR3 is CASSLVQGMNTEAFF. CDR3 bases: TGCGCCAGCAGCTTGGTCCAGGGTATGAACACTGAAGCTTTCTTT.

This clone was counted ten times or more. A much larger clone lies one base from this, so it may be a read error. The same CDR3 arises from other DNA sequences in this sample as well. J is TRBJ1-6 and V is TRBV28; 8 nucleotides match TRBD1. Germline V lookup: CDR1 MDHEN, CDR2 SYDVKM. Germline trimming cut 4 bases from V and 10 bases from J; bases unmatched to any gene: 9. The CDR3 is made up of 15 amino acids. The CDR3 DNA reads as TGTGCCAGCAGTTCCAGTCGGGCAGGGGGCTCACCCCTCCACTTT. Amino acids: CASSSSRAGGSPLHF.

At least ten counts were recorded for this clone. The chain uses TRBV3-1 and TRBJ2-5, with 8 bases aligning to TRBD2. The CDR3 has 13 residues. With 9 bases clipped from V and 4 bases from J, the junction kept 7 bases outside the gene matches. CDR1 is LGHDT and CDR2 is YNNKEL in the germline V gene (reference sequence). CDR3 protein: CASSGGGGETQYF. DNA of the CDR3: TGTGCCAGTTCGGGGGGGGGCGGAGAGACCCAGTACTTC.

This clone has only a few counts. The chain is built from TRBV12-5 and TRBJ2-5, with 7 bases lining up with TRBD2. Per the germline V gene, CDR1 is LGHNT and CDR2 is FRNRAP. This CDR3 contains 12 residues. The junction had 2 bases not matched to a gene; V was cut back by 3 bases and J by 7 bases. The chain's CDR3 is CASGLTGGTQYF. In DNA form, the CDR3 reads TGTGCTAGTGGTTTAACGGGGGGGACCCAGTACTTC.